The T cell receptor beta chain under discussion was sequenced for a study of blood T cell repertoires in COVID-19 (dated by TCRdb to about 2020). Some background on the complete study: The collaborator samples originated in the United States, Italy and Spain and spanned the acute and convalescent phases of COVID-19. The material from the prospective study consisted of cDNA or gDNA derived from T cells, B-cell-depleted T cells, or PBMCs. Deeply sampled blood TCRbeta repertoires from subjects exposed to, actively infected with, or recovered from COVID-19 were included in the dataset. The repertoires were made available in a free public database intended to serve as a resource for research on the immune response to SARS-CoV-2. The samples were drawn from two sources: the first 160 participants of the ongoing ImmuneRACE study, and over 1,000 subjects contributed by 6 global collaborators. A de-identified subject ID, COVID-19 status, age in years and sex were almost always included in the sample metadata. HLA class I and class II types, where available, came from metadata supplied by the sample provider rather than from assay-based typing.

In the case of this clone: Its antigen is currently not known. Base quality data are lacking; no much larger clone is found one base away.

The immunoSEQ Assay, a bias-controlled multiplex PCR, was used to amplify TCRbeta CDR3 regions from genomic DNA. Regarding the original processing steps: The number of nucleated cells in each sample was estimated by amplification of reference gene primers within the assay. To quantify the absolute abundance of each unique TCRbeta CDR3 rearrangement, sequence reads were collapsed and filtered. For each sample, productive Simpson clonality was calculated as the square root of Simpson's diversity index across productive rearrangements. TCRdb carries this immuneACCESS record with in-frame sequences only. Its versions omit some clonotypes, under half of them owing to an unresolved V gene in the studies checked, with the rest unexplained. V and J calls and clone size come straight from that table; D and trimming were deduced from the DNA. This sample has around 200,000 clones in its table, and around 80% of those were observed once. 15% to 20% of the sample rests with the top ten.

General findings and caveats noted by the study authors: Clinical and demographic metadata were provided uncurated, with the amount varying by source and participant.

The collaborating institutions used their own protocols to collect whole blood in K2EDTA tubes. For TCRbeta analysis, collaborators shipped samples as frozen whole blood, isolated PBMCs, or DNA extracted from either of those sample types. For this chain, trimming is 5 bases at the V end and 3 bases at the J end, and the number of junction bases without a gene match is 8. Based on the germline V gene (reference sequence), the CDR1 and CDR2 sequences are MNHNY and SVGAGI. The CDR3 covers 17 residues, taking in both the cysteine and the phenylalanine. CDR3 DNA is the only sequence kept; it has 51 bases, read in frame from the first base.

Recombination joined TRBV6-6 with TRBJ2-6; the junction holds 9 bases that match TRBD1. The sample consisted of peripheral blood. This TCR was sampled from a woman of 80 years or more with active or convalescent COVID-19. The CDR3 reads CASSRKQGANGANVLTF. The nucleotide sequence is given as TGTGCCAGCAGTCGGAAACAGGGGGCAAATGGGGCCAACGTCCTGACTTTC.